This T cell receptor beta chain was documented in a study of shared clonotypes between healthy human individuals (dated by TCRdb to about 2020). At the level of the whole study: The cohort comprised a couple of women and a few men aged 18 to 49 years. Per donor, leukapheresis produced somewhere between about 0.94 and 9 billion PBMCs. To estimate repertoire size and how much clonotype sharing occurs between individuals, the study deeply sequenced the blood TCR repertoires of about five healthy adults. For each donor, three plates each were used for CD4 naive and CD4 memory, two plates were used for CD8 naive, and one plate was used for CD8 memory. To increase sequencing depth and limit assay-specific biases, TCR repertoire library preparation and sequencing were carried out by different laboratories using diverse techniques. What the research found in general, with its limitations: Higher generation probabilities were observed for clonotypes shared by all four sorted-subset donors than for non-shared clonotypes. Rarefaction of sorted-subset datasets indicated incomplete sequencing despite the large sequencing depth. Only blood was sampled, and tissue TCR repertoires likely differ from those in blood. Pairwise subsampling led to the expectation that sequencing depth would affect the degree of clonotype sharing among donors. About 5% of naive CD4, 3.5% of naive CD8, roughly 2.5% of memory CD4, and 0.4% of memory CD8 clonotypes were shared across a few donors. The genetic and exposure-history diversity represented was limited by the small number of donors. Estimated clonotype richness was generally larger for naive than for memory subsets.

Using the deep immunoSEQ assay, TCR CDR3 regions were amplified from genomic DNA by multiplex PCR. Extracted genomic DNA from each cell subset was distributed evenly across all wells of several immunoSEQ 96-well plates, and each plate was treated as a replicate. Each replicate PCR for sorted subsets received 150 to 250 ng genomic DNA, equal to tens of thousands of T cell genomes. Purified libraries were measured with a Qubit 3.0 fluorometer, size-checked on a Bioanalyzer 2100, and measured again with the KAPA Library Quantification kit. Every immunoSEQ 96-well plate was sequenced on a separate single-read 150-cycle Illumina NextSeq 550 flow cell. As for the authors' bioinformatics: Because the immunoSEQ output included only junctional sequences and no quality scores, the filtering could not be the same as the filtering used for full-length reads. To assign V/J genes and CDR3, sequences were annotated against IMGT germline references using PyIR, a Python wrapper for IgBLAST v1.9. Reads were removed for weak V/J assignments (E-value above 1e-6), missing CDR3, stop codons, out-of-frame junctions, or ambiguous translated residues. V3J clonotypes were defined as sequences sharing an identical inferred V gene, J gene, and CDR3 amino acid sequence. Percentage overlap between repertoires was calculated by dividing the number of shared unique clonotypes by the size of the smaller repertoire. RTK rarefaction, the Chao1 estimator, and Recon v2.1 estimates of unobserved clonotypes were used to assess repertoire richness. For all TCRbeta clonotypes obtained by the gDNA method from a handful of donors, generation probabilities were computed with OLGA. TCRdb limited this immuneACCESS table to in-frame rearrangements with V and J called. A share of clones is missing; checked studies link under half to unresolved V genes, and the rest is unexplained. Clone size and V and J calls were adopted from that table, with D and trimming inferred from the DNA. The sample data list about 1.1 million clones, and 77% of these were observed just once. Jointly, the top ten make up approximately 0.9% of the sample.

V is pared back by 6 bases and J by 5 bases, with 14 bases lying between the germline termini. The CDR3, cysteine through phenylalanine, is 13 amino acids long. The sequence is cut down to CDR3 DNA, 39 bases in frame from base 1. CDR1 and CDR2, looked up from the germline V gene (reference sequence), are LNHDA and SQIVND. Points on this clone: The antigen it binds to is not known. Base-call qualities are not available, and no considerably larger clone is one nucleotide away.

Healthy HIV-negative adults with no recently reported acute infections or vaccinations were included as donors. Every donor was a Caucasian adult residing in Nashville, Tennessee, USA. CD4+ T cells were enriched through magnetic negative selection, after which naive cells were positively selected on CD45RA and the remaining negative fraction served as the memory subset. Blood was obtained by leukapheresis, after which PBMCs were separated by Ficoll-Histopaque density gradient centrifugation and cryopreserved in liquid nitrogen vapor phase. Analytical flow cytometry was used to check the purity and quantity of every magnetically sorted T cell population. Each sorted fraction had its genomic DNA isolated and then quantified by UV absorbance on a Nanodrop 2000c.

The sequence was obtained from a man between 18 and 35 years old in good health. Some clones in this sample may be carry-over from other donors' samples. The chain employs TRBV19 and TRBJ2-7; a weak D assignment points to TRBD1 (6 bases agree). Sequencing input: memory CD4+ T cells from PBMCs. Taken with the paper, the label for cell subset or site translates to: CD45RA-negative fraction. The DNA sequence is TGTGCCAGTAGCTTGTTCAGGGGCGACGAGCAGTACTTC. It codes for CASSLFRGDEQYF.